Here is one T cell receptor beta chain with its context. This clone occurred once. Its binding antigen is unknown. Base qualities were left out, and no much larger clone turns up one base away. The sample originates from a study of PD-L1 blockade in urothelial cancer (dated 2017 in TCRdb). Regarding the study in general: Every patient began therapy at some point between 2013 and 2015 and was given atezolizumab 1,200 mg intravenously every 3 weeks. About 85% of the 29 patients were identified as males with urothelial cancer of bladder origin, and a prior smoking history was reported by 18 of 29 patients. An ECOG performance status of 0 or 1 was recorded for the patients, and 0 to 3 prior chemotherapy regimens had been received by the patients. Blood samples were analyzed at 3 weeks after treatment start (second dose) and at 6 weeks after treatment start. Blood samples gave median yields of around 150,000 T cells and tens of thousands of unique TCRs, along with a median clonality of 0.080. Somatic, immune and clinical correlates of response to PD-L1 blockade with atezolizumab in urothelial cancer were the focus of an exploratory multi-omic analysis. Pretreatment tumor samples and matched peripheral blood, collected serially before and after atezolizumab treatment, underwent TCR sequencing. Progression-free survival longer than 6 months counted as durable clinical benefit, and TCR features were additionally tested against both progression-free and overall survival. In the same patients, whole exome sequencing and RNA sequencing of pretreatment tumors were performed in addition to TCR sequencing. Roughly 10 patients reached durable clinical benefit, while 20 to 25 patients did not. Some 30 patients had pretreatment blood TCR-seq, about 25 had at least one posttreatment blood collection, and about 25 had tumor TCR-seq. The research as a whole found: At 3 weeks after the start of treatment, tumor-associated TCR clones in peripheral blood had expanded more in patients with durable benefit (n ≈ 22, p = 0.022). Small sample size (n of about 29) and many exploratory analyses mean the results are intended to be hypothesis-generating. A pretreatment peripheral blood TCR clonality below the median was linked to improved progression-free and overall survival.

The CDR3, from cysteine to phenylalanine, totals 14 residues. Only the CDR3 DNA stays, 42 bases, in frame from base 1. The germline V gene yields KGHSH for CDR1 and LQKENI for CDR2. Trimming removed 8 bases from V and 1 base from J, leaving 12 bases between the germline ends. Synthetic TCR analog templates were spiked into each PCR to estimate absolute template abundance from read counts. The immunoSEQ assay used bias-controlled V and J gene primers to amplify TCRbeta CDR3 regions from genomic DNA. Sequencing of rearranged TCRbeta segments was performed at approximately 20X coverage. As for the original processing: Clustering was used to correct sequencing errors, and CDR3s were annotated against IMGT so that V, D and J genes could be assigned. Only productive TCRbeta rearrangements were used in downstream analyses, excluding out-of-frame or stop-codon sequences. Clonality was computed as one minus Shannon entropy normalized by the log of the number of unique productive sequences. Clones differing between time points or between blood and tumor were identified by Fisher's exact test with Benjamini-Hochberg correction at adjusted p below 0.01. In its TCRdb copy, this immuneACCESS table keeps in-frame sequences only and misses some clones. Where compared with another copy, unresolved V genes explain less than half of these, and the others have no known cause. The V and J calls and the clone size are those of that table, but D and trimming were determined from the DNA. The sample records about 38,000 clones, 82% of which are singletons. The top ten constitute around 20% of the sample.

A cohort of 25 to 35 patients with locally advanced or metastatic urothelial carcinoma, treated at Memorial Sloan Kettering on a trial protocol, was included. Peripheral blood mononuclear cells were collected pretreatment and during treatment, with between 1 and 8 total time points per patient. The Qiagen DNeasy Blood extraction kit was used to purify genomic DNA from total PBMCs and tumor samples. PBMCs were collected pretreatment and during treatment and were isolated and stored as previously described. This clonotype was sampled from a man aged 55-75 years with urothelial cancer. The sample here was PBMCs, taken around atezolizumab (anti-PD-L1) treatment. This sequence uses TRBV18 and TRBJ1-3, with the D gene not clear enough to name. The DNA sequence follows: TGTGCCAGCACTGAGAACTCATCTGGAAACACCATATATTTT. This is translated as CASTENSSGNTIYF. Here the CDR3 is joined to the reference TRBV18 and TRBJ1-3 genes, and the full variable domain is: NAGVMQNPRHLVRRRGQEARLRCSPMKGHSHVYWYRQLPEEGLKFMVYLQKENIIDESGMPKERFSAEFPKEGPSILRIQQVVRGDSAAYFCASTENSSGNTIYFGEGSWLTVV.